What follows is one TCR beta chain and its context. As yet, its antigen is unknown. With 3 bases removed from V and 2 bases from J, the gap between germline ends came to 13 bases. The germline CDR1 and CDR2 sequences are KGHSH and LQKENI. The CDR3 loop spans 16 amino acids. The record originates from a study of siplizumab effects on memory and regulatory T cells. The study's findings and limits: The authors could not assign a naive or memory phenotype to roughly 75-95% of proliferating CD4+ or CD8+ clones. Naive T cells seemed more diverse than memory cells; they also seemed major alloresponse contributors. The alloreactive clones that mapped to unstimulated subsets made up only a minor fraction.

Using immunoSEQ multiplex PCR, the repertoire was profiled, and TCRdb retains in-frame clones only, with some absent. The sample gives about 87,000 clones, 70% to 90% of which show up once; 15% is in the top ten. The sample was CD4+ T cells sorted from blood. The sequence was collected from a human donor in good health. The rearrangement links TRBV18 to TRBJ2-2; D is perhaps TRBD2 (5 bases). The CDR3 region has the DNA TGTGCCAGCTCACCTTCCGGCGGGCTAAACACCGGGGAGCTGTTTTTT. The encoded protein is CASSPSGGLNTGELFF.